This T cell receptor beta chain was retrieved from a study of T cell responses to AZD1222 COVID-19 vaccine. Study findings and constraints: The number of AZD1222 recipients seropositive at baseline was only five or six.

The table came from immunoSEQ multiplex PCR; TCRdb's copy has only in-frame clones and leaves some out. Here the sample spans over 95,000 clones, 70% to 90% being singletons. Germline CDR1 reads MGHRA; CDR2 reads YSYEKL. The CDR3 length is 14 residues. The trim removed 3 bases at V and 5 bases at J, leaving 3 bases unmatched. Concerning this clone: The antigen is undetermined.

The source material was peripheral blood, sampled on day 0 of AZD1222 vaccination. V gene TRBV4-1 combines with J gene TRBJ2-1, with 8 bases lining up with TRBD1. The receptor was derived from an adult in good health. The CDR3 DNA sequence: TGCGCCAGCAGCCATAACAGGGGGGACAATGAGCAGTTCTTC. Translated, it gives CASSHNRGDNEQFF.